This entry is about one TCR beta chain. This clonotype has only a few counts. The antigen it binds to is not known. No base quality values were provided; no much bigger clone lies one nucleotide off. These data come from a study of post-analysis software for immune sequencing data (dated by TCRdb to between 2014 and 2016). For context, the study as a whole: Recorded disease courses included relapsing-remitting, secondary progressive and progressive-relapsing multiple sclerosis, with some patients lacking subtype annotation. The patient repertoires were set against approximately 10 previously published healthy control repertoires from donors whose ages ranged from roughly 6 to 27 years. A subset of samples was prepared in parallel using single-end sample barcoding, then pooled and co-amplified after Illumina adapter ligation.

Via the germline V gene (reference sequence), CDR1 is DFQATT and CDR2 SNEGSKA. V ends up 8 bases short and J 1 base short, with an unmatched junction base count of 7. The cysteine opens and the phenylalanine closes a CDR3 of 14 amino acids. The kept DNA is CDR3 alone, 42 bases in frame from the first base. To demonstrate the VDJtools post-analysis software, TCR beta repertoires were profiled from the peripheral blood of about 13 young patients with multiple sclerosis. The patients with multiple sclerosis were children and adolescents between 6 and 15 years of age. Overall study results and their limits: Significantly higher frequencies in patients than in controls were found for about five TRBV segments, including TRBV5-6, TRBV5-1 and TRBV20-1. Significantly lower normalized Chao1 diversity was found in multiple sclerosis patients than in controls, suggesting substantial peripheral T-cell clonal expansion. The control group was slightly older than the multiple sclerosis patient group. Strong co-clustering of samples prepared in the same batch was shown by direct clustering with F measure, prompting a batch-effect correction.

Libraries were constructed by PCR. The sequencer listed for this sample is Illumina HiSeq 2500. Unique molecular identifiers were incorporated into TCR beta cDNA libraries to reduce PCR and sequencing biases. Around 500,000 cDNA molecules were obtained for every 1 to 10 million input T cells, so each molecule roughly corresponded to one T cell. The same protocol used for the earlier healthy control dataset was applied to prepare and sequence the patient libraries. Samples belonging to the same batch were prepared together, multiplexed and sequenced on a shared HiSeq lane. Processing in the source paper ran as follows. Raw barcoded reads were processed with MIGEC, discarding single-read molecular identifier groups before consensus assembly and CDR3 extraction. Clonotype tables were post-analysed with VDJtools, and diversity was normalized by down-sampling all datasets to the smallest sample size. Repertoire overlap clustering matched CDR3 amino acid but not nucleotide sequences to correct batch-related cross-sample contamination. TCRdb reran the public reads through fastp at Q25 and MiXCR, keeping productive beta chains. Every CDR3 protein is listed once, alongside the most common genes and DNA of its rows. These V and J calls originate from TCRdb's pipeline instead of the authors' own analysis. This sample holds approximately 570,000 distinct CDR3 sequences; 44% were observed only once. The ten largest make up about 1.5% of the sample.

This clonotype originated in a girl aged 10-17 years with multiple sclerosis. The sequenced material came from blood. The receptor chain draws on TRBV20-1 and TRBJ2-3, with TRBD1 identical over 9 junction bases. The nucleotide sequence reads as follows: TGCAGTCAACTTACAGGGGGCGGCACAGATACGCAGTATTTT. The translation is CSQLTGGGTDTQYF.